These 11 T cell receptor beta chains were sequenced from one sample in a study of blood T cell repertoires in COVID-19. Measured with immunoSEQ multiplex PCR; TCRdb has only the in-frame clones, and not every one. The repertoire holds around 220,000 clones, 75% to 95% seen once, with approximately 1.9% in the top ten. Sequencing used PBMCs or T cells enriched from blood (not recorded which). The receptor source for this set is a woman aged 18-29 years who had recovered from COVID-19.

In its sample, this clone was seen once. The chain employs TRBV10-3 and TRBJ1-6; 7 nucleotides match TRBD1. CDR1 and CDR2 (germline): ENHRY, SYGVKD. CDR3 length equals 14 residues. Trimming took 10 bases from V and 7 from J; bases not matched to a gene: 10. This chain's CDR3 is CATAGTAVNSPLHF. The CDR3 DNA reads TGTGCCACCGCTGGGACAGCAGTAAATTCACCCCTCCACTTT.

CDR3 in DNA: TGTGCCAGCTCACCGAGGACAGGGGGCACAGATACGCAGTATTTT. It yields the protein CASSPRTGGTDTQYF. The rearrangement joins TRBV18 to TRBJ2-3; 9 bases match TRBD1. The V and J ends lost 3 bases and 1 base, in that order; junction bases with no gene match: 2. The CDR3 spans 15 residues. Germline CDR1 KGHSH, CDR2 LQKENI.

The rearrangement joins TRBV3-1 (or the pseudogene TRBV3-2) to TRBJ1-5; D is unresolved. Between the trimmed V and J ends, which lost 2 bases and 0 bases, there was a span of 5 bases. The CDR3 consists of 14 residues. CDR1 is LGHDT and CDR2 is YNNKEL in the germline V gene (reference sequence). CDR3 in amino acids: CASSQQNSNQPQHF. Here the CDR3 DNA reads TGTGCCAGCAGCCAACAAAATAGCAATCAGCCCCAGCATTTT.

The J gene is TRBJ1-1, the V gene TRBV5-1, with a tentative D call TRBD1 (5 bases). The CDR3 runs 15 residues. V lost 0 bases and J lost 4, with 13 bases in between. Germline V gene sequence: CDR1 SGHRS, CDR2 YFSETQ. Here the CDR3 DNA reads TGCGCCAGCAGCTTGGAGAAGCAGGGTGGCACTGAAGCTTTCTTT. This sequence encodes CASSLEKQGGTEAFF.

V is TRBV11-2 and J is TRBJ1-3; D is ambiguous. Trimming took 5 bases from V and 0 from J, leaving 14 bases between them. The CDR3 is 16 amino acids. From germline, CDR1 is SGHAT and CDR2 FQNNGV. The CDR3 sequence is CASSIKSRISGNTIYF. The CDR3 DNA reads as TGTGCCAGCAGCATCAAAAGCAGGATCTCTGGAAACACCATATATTTT.

The rearrangement links TRBV6-4 to TRBJ2-7, with 7 bases lining up with TRBD1. With 6 bases clipped from V and 1 base from J, the junction kept 3 bases outside the gene matches. This CDR3 comprises 13 residues. Germline values: CDR1 MRHNA, CDR2 SNTAGT. The CDR3 DNA follows: TGTGCCAGCAGCCTGACAGGGTCCTACGAGCAGTACTTC. This gives the protein CASSLTGSYEQYF.

The chain combines TRBV2 with TRBJ1-4; 7 nucleotides align to TRBD1. This CDR3 region has 17 residues. Germline loops: CDR1 SNHLY, CDR2 FYNNEI. The V and J ends lost 11 bases and 0 bases, in that order; junction bases with no gene match: 15. CDR3 sequence (DNA): TGTGCCCTAGGACGGACAGGATCATCCGCAACTAATGAAAAACTGTTTTTT. It encodes CALGRTGSSATNEKLFF.

The chain employs TRBV6-5 and TRBJ2-7, with D uncertain. Per germline, CDR1 MNHEY and CDR2 SVGAGI. Trimming left V 6 bases short and J 3 bases short, with 9 bases between. This CDR3 is 12 amino acids long. Here the CDR3 DNA reads TGTGCCAGCAGCCGGGTCATCTACGAGCAGTACTTC. This codes for CASSRVIYEQYF.

The chain is built from TRBV19 and TRBJ1-5; TRBD1 aligns across 12 bases. CDR3 length: 18 amino acids. The junction had 15 bases not matched to a gene; V was cut back by 6 bases and J by 6 bases. CDR1 is LNHDA and CDR2 is SQIVND in the germline V gene (reference sequence). CDR3 protein: CASRNSWGQGAFFQPQHF. The CDR3 DNA reads as TGTGCCAGTAGGAATAGCTGGGGACAGGGGGCTTTCTTTCAGCCCCAGCATTTT. Full variable domain (outside the CDR3, taken from reference TRBV19 and TRBJ1-5): DGGITQSPKYLFRKEGQNVTLSCEQNLNHDAMYWYRQDPGQGLRLIYYSQIVNDFQKGDIAEGYSVSREKKESFPLTVTSAQKNPTAFYLCASRNSWGQGAFFQPQHFGDGTRLSIL.

This clone appeared a single time. This chain uses TRBV7-9 with TRBJ1-1; D unclear. Germline CDR1 SEHNR, CDR2 FQNEAQ (reference sequence). The CDR3 covers 15 residues. The ends were cut back, 5 bases at V and 4 bases at J, with 17 bases in the middle. CDR3 sequence reads: CASSPPFGRGTEAFF. DNA for the CDR3: TGTGCCAGCAGCCCCCCTTTCGGGCGGGGCACTGAAGCTTTCTTT.

The CDR3 protein is CASSTQGEGTEAFF. As DNA, the CDR3 is TGTGCCAGTAGTACACAGGGGGAAGGCACTGAAGCTTTCTTT. The chain carries TRBV19 and TRBJ1-1, with 8 positions matching TRBD1. V shed 4 bases, J shed 4 bases, and the junction held 5 bases outside the gene matches. This CDR3 is built from 14 residues. CDR1 and CDR2 from the germline V gene are LNHDA and SQIVND (reference sequence).